The T cell receptor (beta chain) under discussion was sequenced for a study of read filtering for tumor transcriptome and immune sequencing. Study information: IR-seq gave about 4.05 to 11 million TCR reads per sample; RNA-seq gave roughly 80 to 1273.

V shed 3 bases, J shed 1 base, and the junction held 5 bases outside the gene matches. This CDR3 region has 16 residues. This clonotype has ten or more counts. The library was built from about 400 ng RNA with molecular barcoded adaptors for alpha/delta and beta/gamma chains. TCRdb re-analysed the reads in MiXCR, keeping a single row per CDR3 protein. Of roughly 60,000 distinct CDR3 sequences in the sample, 20% to 25% are singletons; the top ten hold 17%. This TCR came from a donor aged 40 or older with multiple myeloma. The V and J genes are TRBV12-3 or TRBV12-4 and TRBJ1-5; 8 nucleotides line up with TRBD1. Sequenced input: a population of CD138-negative cells sorted from bone marrow. CDR3 amino acids: CASSLGDRGSNQPQHF. In DNA form, the CDR3 reads TGTGCCAGCAGTTTGGGTGACAGGGGAAGCAATCAGCCCCAGCATTTT.